A single sample gave rise to the 7 T cell receptor beta chains below, sequenced in a study of CD8 T cells in Susac syndrome. Reverse transcription of 0.5 to 1 ug RNA was performed with random hexamers. TCRdb re-analysed the immunoSEQ multiplex PCR reads in MiXCR, keeping a single row per CDR3 protein. The data show some 150,000 distinct CDR3 sequences, 95% to 96% seen once. The sequencing sample was made of CD8+ T cells from PBMCs. These receptor sequences come from a human donor with multiple sclerosis.

CDR3 sequence reads: CAWSGPGRLGDTEAFF. The CDR3 nucleotides are TGTGCCTGGAGCGGCCCGGGACGACTAGGGGACACTGAAGCTTTCTTT. The gene calls are TRBV30 and TRBJ1-1; D might be TRBD1 (5 bases). The V and J ends lost 3 bases and 3 bases respectively, with 20 bases between them. Germline lookup yields CDR1 GTSNPN and CDR2 SVGIG (reference sequence). This CDR3 region has 16 residues.

The chain recombines TRBV9 with TRBJ1-1; possible D gene TRBD1, 6 bases. The CDR3 covers 14 residues. The germline V gene has CDR1 SGDLS and CDR2 YYNGEE. The ends were cut back, 3 bases at V and 4 bases at J, with 13 bases in the middle. The CDR3 nucleotides are TGTGCCAGCAGCGCAGGGACAATCAGCACTGAAGCTTTCTTT. Translation gives CASSAGTISTEAFF.

The rearrangement joins TRBV15 to TRBJ1-1; no clear D gene. The germline V gene encodes CDR1 LNHNV and CDR2 YYDKDF (reference sequence). This CDR3 is built from 14 residues. Trimming cost V 0 bases and J 7 bases, with 12 bases left between them. CDR3 nucleotide sequence: TGTGCCACCAGCAGAGAGGGCCGCAGGAATGAAGCTTTCTTT. Amino acid sequence: CATSREGRRNEAFF.

This clonotype was detected once. At one end the junction does not follow the germline gene, possibly because of a read error. The chain is built from TRBV29-1 and TRBJ1-2, with D hard to call. This CDR3 spans 12 amino acids. The germline CDR1 and CDR2 sequences are SQVTM and ANQGSEA. The CDR3 loop is CSVEGRRGYIAF. The CDR3 region has the DNA TGCAGCGTTGAAGGGCGACGTGGCTACATCGCCTTC.

The gene calls are TRBV30 and TRBJ2-7, with D perhaps matching TRBD2 (6 bases). Germline CDR1 GTSNPN, CDR2 SVGIG (reference sequence). This CDR3 is 12 amino acids long. Trimming pared 3 bases from V and 6 bases from J, leaving 12 bases between. Written as DNA, the CDR3 is TGTGCCTGGAGCTTCCAGGGAGGCGAGCAGTACTTC. Amino acid sequence: CAWSFQGGEQYF. The variable domain in full, completed from reference TRBV30 and TRBJ2-7, reads SQTIHQWPATLVQPVGSPLSLECTVEGTSNPNLYWYRQAAGRGLQLLFYSVGIGQISSEVPQNLSASRPQDRQFILSSKKLLLSDSGFYLCAWSFQGGEQYFGPGTRLTVT.

The chain has TRBV6-1 and TRBJ1-2, with 10 nucleotides matching TRBD1. The CDR3 is 17 amino acids. Germline-derived CDR1 and CDR2 are MNHNS and SASEGT. V lost 4 bases to trimming and J lost 4 bases; unmatched junction nucleotides: 12. Here the CDR3 reads CASSGRDRGGESYGYTF. DNA of the CDR3: TGTGCCAGCAGTGGCCGGGACAGGGGAGGAGAAAGCTATGGCTACACCTTC.

The V and J genes are TRBV2 and TRBJ2-1, with TRBD2 matching 13 bases. CDR1 is SNHLY, CDR2 FYNNEI, per germline. This CDR3 comprises 16 residues. V lost 1 base and J lost 7; bases outside the gene matches: 4. The CDR3: CASSEDILAGGNEQFF. Written as DNA, the CDR3 is TGTGCCAGCAGTGAAGATATACTAGCGGGGGGGAATGAGCAGTTCTTC.